Listed here are 9 T cell receptor beta chains from one sample, sequenced in a study of blood T cell repertoires in COVID-19. Using immunoSEQ multiplex PCR, the repertoire was profiled, and TCRdb retains in-frame clones only, with some absent. This sample has 200,000 to 250,000 clones, with roughly 90% found just once. The specimen was peripheral blood. The receptors derive from an older woman with acute or convalescent COVID-19.

The CDR3 coding sequence is TGTGCCAGCAGCCAAACTCGGTGGCTAGCGGGCCAAGAGACCCAGTACTTC. It encodes CASSQTRWLAGQETQYF. V gene TRBV27 combines with J gene TRBJ2-5, with TRBD2 matching 8 bases. This CDR3 comprises 17 residues. Trimming removed 6 bases from V and 1 base from J; junction bases left unmatched: 13. CDR1 is MNHEY and CDR2 is SMNVEV in the germline V gene (reference sequence).

V is TRBV2 and J is TRBJ2-2; TRBD1 might be the D (5 bases). The CDR3 totals 15 residues. The germline gives CDR1 SNHLY, CDR2 FYNNEI. Trimming took 6 bases from V and 0 from J, leaving 11 bases between them. CDR3 amino acids: CASRKTATNTGELFF. For the CDR3, the DNA is TGTGCCAGCAGAAAGACAGCAACGAACACCGGGGAGCTGTTTTTT.

The genes are TRBV10-1 and TRBJ2-5; 8 nucleotides align to TRBD1. J was trimmed by 2 bases and V by 3 bases; bases with no gene match: 2. The CDR3 loop spans 14 amino acids. Looked up from germline, CDR1 is WNHNN and CDR2 is SYGVQD (reference sequence). CDR3 protein: CASSDRTGQETQYF. For the CDR3, the DNA is TGCGCCAGCAGTGATCGGACAGGGCAAGAGACCCAGTACTTC.

V gene TRBV3-1 (or the pseudogene TRBV3-2) combines with J gene TRBJ1-2; 9 positions agree with TRBD1. V trimming: 4 bases; J trimming: 4 bases; junction bases outside the gene matches: 4. CDR3 length equals 14 residues. Germline CDR1 and CDR2: LGHDT and YNNKEL (reference sequence). CDR3 nucleotides: TGTGCCAGCAGCCGGACAGGGGCCGGCTATGGCTACACCTTC. This gives the protein CASSRTGAGYGYTF.

The genes are TRBV5-5 and TRBJ2-4; D is perhaps TRBD1 (5 bases). Germline V lookup: CDR1 SGHKS, CDR2 YYEKEE (reference sequence). The germline V and J ends were trimmed by 4 bases and 5 bases, with 10 bases remaining between them. The CDR3 spans 13 residues. The chain's CDR3 is CASSLSTENIQYF. Written as DNA, the CDR3 is TGTGCCAGCAGCCTTTCGACAGAAAACATTCAGTACTTC.

This clone occurred once. The gene calls are TRBV7-3 and TRBJ1-1, with a weak D call TRBD1 (6 bases). The CDR3 has 14 residues. V shed 5 bases and J shed 4 bases, with 14 bases lying between them. CDR1 and CDR2 (germline): SGHTA, FQGTGA. The CDR3 loop is CASSLQGEGTEAFF. The CDR3 DNA reads as TGTGCCAGCAGCCTACAGGGTGAAGGCACTGAAGCTTTCTTT.

The chain employs TRBV4-2 and TRBJ2-7, with TRBD2 identical over 10 bases. The CDR3 spans 18 residues. Germline V gene lookup returns CDR1 LGHNA and CDR2 YNFKEQ. J was trimmed by 2 bases and V by 4 bases; bases with no gene match: 14. The CDR3 DNA reads as TGTGCCAGCAGCCCCCATATACCGGGACTAGCGAATACCTACGAGCAGTACTTC. This sequence encodes CASSPHIPGLANTYEQYF.

The chain employs TRBV25-1 and TRBJ1-5; D possibly corresponds to TRBD1 (6 bases). The CDR3 is 16 amino acids. Germline CDR1 MGHDK, CDR2 SYGVNS. Trimming took 6 bases from V and 1 from J, leaving 16 bases between them. CDR3 DNA: TGTGCCAGCAGCCGCCGGGACATTAAAAGCAATCAGCCCCAGCATTTT. This translates into CASSRRDIKSNQPQHF.

J is TRBJ2-7 and V is TRBV7-2; 7 bases fit TRBD1. The CDR3 is 17 residues long. Germline CDR1 reads SGHTA; CDR2 reads FQGNSA. V was clipped by 1 base and J by 3 bases; unmatched bases: 12. Written as DNA, the CDR3 is TGTGCCAGCAGCTTAGGGACAGGCGGATTCCTCGGCTACGAGCAGTACTTC. The encoded protein is CASSLGTGGFLGYEQYF.